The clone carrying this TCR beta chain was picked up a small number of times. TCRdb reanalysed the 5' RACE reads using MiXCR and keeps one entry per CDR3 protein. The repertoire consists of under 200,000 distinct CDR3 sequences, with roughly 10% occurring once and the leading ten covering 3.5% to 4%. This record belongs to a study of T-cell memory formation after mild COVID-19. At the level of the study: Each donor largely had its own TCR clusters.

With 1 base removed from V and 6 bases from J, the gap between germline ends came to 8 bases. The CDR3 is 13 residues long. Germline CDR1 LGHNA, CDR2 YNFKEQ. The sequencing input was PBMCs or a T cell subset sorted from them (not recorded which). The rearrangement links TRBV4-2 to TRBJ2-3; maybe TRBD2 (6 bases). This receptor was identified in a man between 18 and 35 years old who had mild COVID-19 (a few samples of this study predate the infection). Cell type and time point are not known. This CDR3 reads CASSQARGDTQYF. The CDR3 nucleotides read TGTGCCAGCAGCCAAGCTCGGGGGGATACGCAGTATTTT.